This note documents a single TCR beta chain sequence. Profiling relied on immunoSEQ multiplex PCR, and the TCRdb table lists in-frame clones only, not all of them. Of around 100,000 clones listed, about 80% are singletons. The data were taken from a study of blood T cell repertoires in COVID-19. On the study more broadly: The study drew acute and convalescent COVID-19 samples from the United States, Italy and Spain.

The CDR3 has 13 residues. V shed 5 bases and J 6 bases; nucleotides not matched to a gene: 6. Germline CDR1 SEHNR, CDR2 FQNEAQ (reference sequence). J is TRBJ2-7 and V is TRBV7-9, with 8 positions matching TRBD1. The source is a human donor in a cohort sampled during active or convalescent COVID-19. What was sequenced was peripheral blood. As DNA, the CDR3 is TGTGCCAGCAGCGCCCCGACAGGGGTCGAGCAGTACTTC. Encoded protein: CASSAPTGVEQYF.